This T cell receptor (beta chain) was retrieved from a study of blood T cell repertoires in COVID-19. Study as a whole: Samples taken during acute and convalescent COVID-19 were collected in the United States, Italy and Spain. The analysed material was cDNA or gDNA that came from T cells, B-cell-depleted T cells, or PBMCs.

Original processing methods: Quantification of nucleated cells was approximated via reference gene primer amplification. The assay was immunoSEQ multiplex PCR, and TCRdb's table has in-frame clones only and misses some. V and J calls and clone size follow that table, whereas D and trimming were derived from the DNA. Of 150,000 to 200,000 clones detected, roughly 80% appear once; the ten largest clones hold 11% to 15%. This clone appeared a few times. This receptor was obtained from a woman older than 75 with acute or convalescent COVID-19. Material: peripheral blood.

The CDR3 reads CASSETGTVYEQYF. The CDR3 region has the DNA TGTGCCAGCAGTGAGACAGGGACGGTCTACGAGCAGTACTTC. V and J are TRBV6-1 and TRBJ2-7, with TRBD1 identical over 7 bases. The V gene end was trimmed by 3 bases and the J gene end by 3 bases; junction bases not matched to a gene: 5. Looked up from germline, CDR1 is MNHNS and CDR2 is SASEGT. The CDR3 spans 14 residues.